The next 3 T cell receptor beta chains were all read from a single sample in a study of T-cell memory formation after mild COVID-19. TCRdb itself ran the 5' RACE reads through MiXCR, one entry per CDR3 protein. The sample holds about 57,000 distinct CDR3 sequences, about 12% seen once. Specimen: PBMCs or a T cell subset sorted from them (not recorded which). These receptors were collected from a man aged 18 to 35 who had mild COVID-19 (a few samples of this study predate the infection). Cell type and time point are not known.

This clonotype was seen a handful of times. This chain links TRBV5-1 with TRBJ1-4; maybe TRBD1 (6 bases). This CDR3 is 14 amino acids long. Germline V gives CDR1 SGHRS, CDR2 YFSETQ. Trimming took 0 bases from V and 8 from J, leaving 11 bases between them. CDR3 bases: TGCGCCAGCAGCTTGGAGTCAGGGGAGGAAAAACTGTTTTTT. It translates to CASSLESGEEKLFF. Using reference TRBV5-1 and TRBJ1-4 for the parts outside the CDR3, the full variable domain is KAGVTQTPRYLIKTRGQQVTLSCSPISGHRSVSWYQQTPGQGLQFLFEYFSETQRNKGNFPGRFSGRQFSNSRSEMNVSTLELGDSALYLCASSLESGEEKLFFGSGTQLSVL.

This chain joins TRBV7-8 and TRBJ2-1, with 11 bases lining up with TRBD2. The tail of the sequence fits TRBJ2-7 better, so the J call may be wrong. CDR3 length: 15 residues. Germline CDR1 reads SGHVS; CDR2 reads FQNEAQ. CDR3 DNA: TGTGCCAGCGAGTCTAGCGGGGGGACTTACAATGAGCAGTACTTC. Residues: CASESSGGTYNEQYF.

This clonotype was recorded a few times. CDR3: CAISGTDSYEQYF. In DNA, the CDR3 is TGTGCCATTTCCGGGACGGACTCCTACGAGCAGTACTTC. The rearrangement uses TRBV10-3 and TRBJ2-7; either TRBD1 or TRBD2 may fit D (5 bases each). Trimming stripped 9 bases from V and 0 bases from J, with 12 bases between. The CDR3 has 13 residues. CDR1 is ENHRY and CDR2 is SYGVKD in the germline V gene.